One sample yielded the 7 T cell receptor beta chains listed below, sequenced in a study of identical twins (TCRdb year 2016). The method behind the library was 5' RACE. Data came from an Illumina HiSeq 2000. TCRdb reran the public reads through fastp at Q25 and MiXCR, keeping productive beta chains. One record per CDR3 amino acid sequence lists the most common genes and DNA. Across this sample there are a few hundred thousand distinct CDR3 sequences, with 8.5% to 10% seen only once. The ten largest clones capture 8% to 9.5% of the sample. Source material: naive T cells sorted from blood. Explained via the paper, the cell subset or site label denotes: cells isolated with a human naive T-cell isolation kit. These receptor sequences come from a woman in her forties or fifties in good health.

The chain employs TRBV29-1 and TRBJ1-2, with TRBD1 matching over 9 bases. This CDR3 contains 12 residues. Germline V gives CDR1 SQVTM, CDR2 ANQGSEA. The V segment lost 4 bases and the J segment 3 bases; nucleotides outside the gene matches: 0. Here the CDR3 DNA reads TGCAGCGTTGGGGACAGGGACTATGGCTACACCTTC. Its translation is CSVGDRDYGYTF.

This clonotype was observed a few times. The rearrangement joins TRBV21-1 to TRBJ1-3. TRBV21-1 is given as a pseudogene. The CDR3 extends over 11 amino acids. The CDR3 is CASEWGNTIYF. The CDR3 DNA follows: TGTGCCAGCGAGTGGGGAAACACCATATATTTT.

The chain employs TRBV7-6 and TRBJ2-3; D is unclear. The CDR3 totals 14 residues. Germline assignment: CDR1 SGHVS and CDR2 FNYEAQ. The germline V and J ends were trimmed by 1 base and 3 bases, with 8 bases remaining between them. The CDR3 sequence is CASSLVPGTDTQYF. Here the CDR3 DNA reads TGTGCCAGCAGCTTAGTCCCCGGGACAGATACGCAGTATTTT.

This clonotype was picked up many times. The V and J genes are TRBV6-1 and TRBJ2-2; 8 positions agree with TRBD2. The CDR3 extends over 13 amino acids. Trimming cost V 6 bases and J 9 bases; bases outside gene matches: 6. The V gene's germline CDR1 is MNHNS and CDR2 SASEGT. CDR3 nucleotide sequence: TGTGCCAGCAGGAGTAGCGGGATACGGGAGCTGTTTTTT. Residues: CASRSSGIRELFF.

This chain links TRBV29-1 with TRBJ2-1; D may correspond to TRBD1 or TRBD2 (5 bases each). This CDR3 region has 12 residues. Trimming pared 3 bases from V and 7 bases from J, leaving 10 bases between. Germline V gene sequence: CDR1 SQVTM, CDR2 ANQGSEA. The CDR3 is CSVEGEGNEQFF. CDR3 in DNA: TGCAGCGTTGAGGGCGAGGGGAATGAGCAGTTCTTC.

This clonotype appeared a single time. J is TRBJ2-6 and V is TRBV7-3; no clear D. This CDR3 is 14 amino acids long. Per the germline V gene, CDR1 is SGHTA and CDR2 is FQGTGA. The V and J ends lost 5 bases and 2 bases respectively, with 7 bases between them. Written as DNA, the CDR3 is TGTGCCAGCAGCCCTCCAACTGGGGCCAACGTCCTGACTTTC. This translates into CASSPPTGANVLTF.

This clonotype has only a few counts. This chain connects TRBV19 to TRBJ2-7; 7 nucleotides agree with TRBD1. The CDR3 covers 15 residues. The germline V gene has CDR1 LNHDA and CDR2 SQIVND (reference sequence). The junction had 7 bases not matched to a gene; V was cut back by 3 bases and J by 2 bases. The CDR3 sequence is CASSIYYRGPYEQYF. CDR3 nucleotide sequence: TGTGCCAGTAGTATCTACTATAGGGGGCCCTACGAGCAGTACTTC. The entire variable domain, with the rest obtained from reference TRBV19 and TRBJ2-7, is as follows: DGGITQSPKYLFRKEGQNVTLSCEQNLNHDAMYWYRQDPGQGLRLIYYSQIVNDFQKGDIAEGYSVSREKKESFPLTVTSAQKNPTAFYLCASSIYYRGPYEQYFGPGTRLTVT.